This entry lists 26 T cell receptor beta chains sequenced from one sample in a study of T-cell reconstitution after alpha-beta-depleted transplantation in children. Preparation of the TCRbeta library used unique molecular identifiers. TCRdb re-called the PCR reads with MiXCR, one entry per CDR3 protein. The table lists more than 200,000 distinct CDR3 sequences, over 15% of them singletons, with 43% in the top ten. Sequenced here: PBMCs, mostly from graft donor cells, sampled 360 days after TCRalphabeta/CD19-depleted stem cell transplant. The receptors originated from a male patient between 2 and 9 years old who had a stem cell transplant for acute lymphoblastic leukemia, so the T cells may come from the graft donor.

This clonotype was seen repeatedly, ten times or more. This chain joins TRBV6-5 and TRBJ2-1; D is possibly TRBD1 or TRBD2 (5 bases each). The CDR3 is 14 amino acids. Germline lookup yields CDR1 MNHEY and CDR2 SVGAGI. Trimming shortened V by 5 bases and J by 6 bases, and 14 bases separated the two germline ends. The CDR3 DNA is TGTGCCAGCAGTCGATTACCAGGGAGCAATGAGCAGTTCTTC. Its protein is CASSRLPGSNEQFF.

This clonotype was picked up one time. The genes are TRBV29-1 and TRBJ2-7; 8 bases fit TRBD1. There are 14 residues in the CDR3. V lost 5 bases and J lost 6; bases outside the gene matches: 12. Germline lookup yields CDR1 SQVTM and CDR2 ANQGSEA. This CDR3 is CSVRIGQGGVEQYF. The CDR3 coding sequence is TGCAGCGTTCGTATCGGACAGGGTGGCGTCGAGCAGTACTTC.

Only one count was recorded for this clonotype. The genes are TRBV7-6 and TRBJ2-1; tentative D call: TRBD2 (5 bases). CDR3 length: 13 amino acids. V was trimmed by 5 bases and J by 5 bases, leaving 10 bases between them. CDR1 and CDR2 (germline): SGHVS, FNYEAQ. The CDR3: CASSTWTDNEQFF. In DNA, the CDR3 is TGTGCCAGCAGCACCTGGACTGACAATGAGCAGTTCTTC. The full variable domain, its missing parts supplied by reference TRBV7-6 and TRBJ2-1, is GAGVSQSPRYKVTKRGQDVALRCDPISGHVSLYWYRQALGQGPEFLTYFNYEAQQDKSGLPNDRFSAERPEGSISTLTIQRTEQRDSAMYRCASSTWTDNEQFFGPGTRLTVL.

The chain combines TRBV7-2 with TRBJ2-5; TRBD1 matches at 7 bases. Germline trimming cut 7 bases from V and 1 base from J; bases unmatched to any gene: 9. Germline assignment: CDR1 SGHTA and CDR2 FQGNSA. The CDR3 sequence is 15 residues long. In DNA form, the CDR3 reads TGTGCCAGCAAAAAAAGGGGGCGCACCCAAGAGACCCAGTACTTC. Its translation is CASKKRGRTQETQYF.

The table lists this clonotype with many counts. The CDR3 bases are TGTGCCAGCAGTTTTGGTAACCCGTCCCTCTATGGCTACACCTTC. Translated: CASSFGNPSLYGYTF. The rearrangement links TRBV27 to TRBJ1-2; the D is unclear. The V end lost 3 bases, the J end lost 4 bases, and 15 bases lay between the germline ends. Germline CDR1 reads MNHEY; CDR2 reads SMNVEV (reference sequence). The CDR3 runs 15 residues.

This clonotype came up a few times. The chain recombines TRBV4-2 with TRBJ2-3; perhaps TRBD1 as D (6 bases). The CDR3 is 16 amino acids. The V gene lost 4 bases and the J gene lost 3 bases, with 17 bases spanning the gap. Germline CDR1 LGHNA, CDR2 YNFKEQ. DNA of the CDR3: TGTGCCAGCAGCCGAAGTACAGGGATCGGGACAGATACGCAGTATTTT. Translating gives CASSRSTGIGTDTQYF.

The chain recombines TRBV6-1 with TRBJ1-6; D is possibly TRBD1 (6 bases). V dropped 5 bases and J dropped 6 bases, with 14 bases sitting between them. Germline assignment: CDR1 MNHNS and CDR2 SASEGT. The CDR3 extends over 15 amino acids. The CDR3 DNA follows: TGTGCCAGCAGTACCAGAGGGGGGTCTAATTCACCCCTCCACTTT. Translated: CASSTRGGSNSPLHF.

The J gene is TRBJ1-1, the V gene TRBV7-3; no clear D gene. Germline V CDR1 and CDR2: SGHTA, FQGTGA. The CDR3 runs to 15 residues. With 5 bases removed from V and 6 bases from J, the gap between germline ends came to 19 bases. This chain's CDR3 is CASSQSRTGYAEAFF. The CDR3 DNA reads TGTGCCAGCAGCCAAAGTCGGACCGGCTACGCTGAAGCTTTCTTT.

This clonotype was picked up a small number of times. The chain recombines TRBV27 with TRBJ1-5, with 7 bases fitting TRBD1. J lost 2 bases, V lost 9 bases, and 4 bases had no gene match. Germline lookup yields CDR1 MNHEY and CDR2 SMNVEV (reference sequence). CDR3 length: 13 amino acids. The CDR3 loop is CASLDRGNQPQHF. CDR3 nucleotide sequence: TGTGCCAGTCTCGACAGGGGCAATCAGCCCCAGCATTTT.

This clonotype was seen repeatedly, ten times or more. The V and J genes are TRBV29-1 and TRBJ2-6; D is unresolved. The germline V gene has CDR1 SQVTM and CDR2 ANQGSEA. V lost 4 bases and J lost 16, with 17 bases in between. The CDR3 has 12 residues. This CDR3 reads CSVVWPGSSLTF. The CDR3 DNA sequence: TGCAGCGTTGTTTGGCCAGGATCTTCGCTGACTTTC.

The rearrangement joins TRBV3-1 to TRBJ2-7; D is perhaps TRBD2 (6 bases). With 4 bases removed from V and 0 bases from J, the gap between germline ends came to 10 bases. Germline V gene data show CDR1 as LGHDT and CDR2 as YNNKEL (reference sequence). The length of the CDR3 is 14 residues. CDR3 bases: TGTGCCAGCAGCCGCATGACTAGCTCCTACGAGCAGTACTTC. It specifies CASSRMTSSYEQYF.

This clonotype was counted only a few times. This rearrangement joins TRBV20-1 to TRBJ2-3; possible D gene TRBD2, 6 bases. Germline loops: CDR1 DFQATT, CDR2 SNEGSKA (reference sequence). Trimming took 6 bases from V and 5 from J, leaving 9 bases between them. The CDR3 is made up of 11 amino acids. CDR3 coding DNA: TGCAGTGCGCGGGGTGTAGATACGCAGTATTTT. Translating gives CSARGVDTQYF.

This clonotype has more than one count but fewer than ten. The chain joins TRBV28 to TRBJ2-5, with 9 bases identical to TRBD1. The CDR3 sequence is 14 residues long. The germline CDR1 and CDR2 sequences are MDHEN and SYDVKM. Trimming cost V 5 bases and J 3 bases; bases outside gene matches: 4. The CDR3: CASSQRTGEETQYF. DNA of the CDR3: TGTGCCAGCAGTCAAAGGACAGGGGAAGAGACCCAGTACTTC.

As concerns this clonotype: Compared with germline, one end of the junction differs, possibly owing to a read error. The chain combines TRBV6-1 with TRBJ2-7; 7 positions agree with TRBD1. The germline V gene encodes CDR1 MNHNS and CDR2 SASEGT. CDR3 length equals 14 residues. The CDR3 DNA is TGTGCCAGCAGGGAAGGGGGCGCCCTCCACGAGCAGTACTTC. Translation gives CASREGGALHEQYF.

CDR3 sequence: CASALGPGGGTDTQYF. In DNA form, the CDR3 reads TGTGCCAGCGCCCTCGGTCCGGGAGGGGGCACAGATACGCAGTATTTT. This chain connects TRBV6-1 to TRBJ2-3; 8 positions agree with TRBD2. This CDR3 contains 16 residues. Trimming at V came to 8 bases and at J to 1 base, leaving 11 bases not matched to a gene. Germline V gene lookup returns CDR1 MNHNS and CDR2 SASEGT.

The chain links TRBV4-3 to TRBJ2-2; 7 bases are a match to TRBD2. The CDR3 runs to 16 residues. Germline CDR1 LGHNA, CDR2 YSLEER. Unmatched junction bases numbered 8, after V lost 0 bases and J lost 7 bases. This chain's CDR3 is CASSQEGLVRYGELFF. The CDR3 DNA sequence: TGCGCCAGCAGCCAAGAAGGACTAGTCCGCTACGGGGAGCTGTTTTTT.

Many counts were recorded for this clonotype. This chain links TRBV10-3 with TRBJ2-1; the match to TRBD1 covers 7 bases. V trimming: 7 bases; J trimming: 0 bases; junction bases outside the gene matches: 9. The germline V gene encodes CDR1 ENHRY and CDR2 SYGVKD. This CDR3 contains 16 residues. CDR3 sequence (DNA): TGTGCCATCAAGCAGACAGGGATAAGCTCCTACAATGAGCAGTTCTTC. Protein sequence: CAIKQTGISSYNEQFF.

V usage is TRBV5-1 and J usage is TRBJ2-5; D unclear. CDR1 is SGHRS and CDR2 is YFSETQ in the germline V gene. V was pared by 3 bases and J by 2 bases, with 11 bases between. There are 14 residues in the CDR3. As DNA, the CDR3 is TGCGCCAGCAGCTGGAGAGCCCGACAAGAGACCCAGTACTTC. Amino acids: CASSWRARQETQYF.

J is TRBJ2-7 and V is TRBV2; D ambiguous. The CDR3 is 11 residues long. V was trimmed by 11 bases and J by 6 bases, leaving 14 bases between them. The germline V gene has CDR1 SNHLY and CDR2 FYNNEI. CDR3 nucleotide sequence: TGTGCCTCCAAACCGATCGGCGAGCAGTACTTC. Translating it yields CASKPIGEQYF.

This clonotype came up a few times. CDR3: CASSLFWQRSYEQYF. The CDR3 DNA reads as TGCGCCAGCAGCTTGTTCTGGCAGCGGAGCTACGAGCAGTACTTC. The V call is TRBV5-1, the J call TRBJ2-7; TRBD2 is a possible D gene (5 bases). Germline CDR1 and CDR2: SGHRS and YFSETQ. The V and J ends lost 1 base and 3 bases respectively, with 14 bases between them. The CDR3 is 15 residues long.

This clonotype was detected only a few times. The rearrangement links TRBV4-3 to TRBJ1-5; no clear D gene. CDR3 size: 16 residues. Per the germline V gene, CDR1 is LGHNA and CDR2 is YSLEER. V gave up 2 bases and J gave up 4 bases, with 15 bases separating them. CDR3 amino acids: CASSQYAIGQNQPQHF. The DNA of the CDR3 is TGCGCCAGCAGCCAATATGCTATCGGTCAAAATCAGCCCCAGCATTTT.

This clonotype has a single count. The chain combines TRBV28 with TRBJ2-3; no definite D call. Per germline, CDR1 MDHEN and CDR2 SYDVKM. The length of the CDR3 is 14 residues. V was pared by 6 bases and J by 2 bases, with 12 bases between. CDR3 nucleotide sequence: TGTGCCAGCAGCCAGGCTCAGCCCACAGATACGCAGTATTTT. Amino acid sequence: CASSQAQPTDTQYF.

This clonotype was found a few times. CDR3 DNA sequence: TGTGCCAGCCACGCAGGGAATGAGCAGTTCTTC. Residues: CASHAGNEQFF. The rearrangement joins TRBV7-9 to TRBJ2-1; D perhaps matches TRBD1 (5 bases). The ends were cut back, 8 bases at V and 7 bases at J, with 9 bases in the middle. Per the germline V gene, CDR1 is SEHNR and CDR2 is FQNEAQ (reference sequence). The CDR3 contains 11 residues.

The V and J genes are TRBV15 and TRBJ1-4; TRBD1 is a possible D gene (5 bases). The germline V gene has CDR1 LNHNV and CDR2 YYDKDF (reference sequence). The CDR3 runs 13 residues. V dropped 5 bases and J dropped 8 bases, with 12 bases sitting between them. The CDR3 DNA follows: TGTGCCACCAGCTCAGGGCTTGGAGAAAAACTGTTTTTT. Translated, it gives CATSSGLGEKLFF.

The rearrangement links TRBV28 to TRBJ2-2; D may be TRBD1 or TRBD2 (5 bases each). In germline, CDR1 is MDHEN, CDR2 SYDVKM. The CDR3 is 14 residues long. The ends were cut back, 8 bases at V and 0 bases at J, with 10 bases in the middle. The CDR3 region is CASGRDANTGELFF. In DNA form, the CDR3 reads TGTGCCAGCGGCAGGGACGCGAACACCGGGGAGCTGTTTTTT.

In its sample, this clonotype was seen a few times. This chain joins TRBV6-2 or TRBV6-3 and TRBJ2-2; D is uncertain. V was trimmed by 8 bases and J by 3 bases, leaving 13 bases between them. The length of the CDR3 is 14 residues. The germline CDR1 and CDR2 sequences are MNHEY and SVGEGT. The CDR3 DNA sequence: TGTGCCAGCCAATTCGGCGGAGACACCGGGGAGCTGTTTTTT. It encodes CASQFGGDTGELFF.